These 9 T cell receptor beta chains were sequenced from one sample in a study of blood T cell repertoires in COVID-19. TCRdb's table, derived via immunoSEQ multiplex PCR, lists solely in-frame clones and lacks some. Here the sample spans a few hundred thousand clones, more than 75% being singletons. Source material: peripheral blood. These receptors were taken from a man aged 55-75 years with acute or convalescent COVID-19.

The rearrangement joins TRBV5-1 to TRBJ1-1; D may be TRBD1 (5 bases). The germline V and J ends were trimmed by 0 bases and 3 bases, with 18 bases remaining between them. CDR1 SGHRS and CDR2 YFSETQ come from the germline V gene. The length of the CDR3 is 17 residues. CDR3 region: CASSLGAPGLGDTEAFF. DNA for the CDR3: TGCGCCAGCAGCTTGGGAGCTCCGGGACTAGGAGACACTGAAGCTTTCTTT.

This sequence joins TRBV7-3 and TRBJ2-7; 9 bases map to TRBD1. The junction had 6 bases not matched to a gene; V was cut back by 5 bases and J by 7 bases. Germline CDR1 is SGHTA and CDR2 is FQGTGA. The length of the CDR3 is 13 residues. The CDR3: CASSPQGAGEQYF. The CDR3 region has the DNA TGTGCCAGCAGCCCACAGGGGGCGGGAGAGCAGTACTTC.

The genes are TRBV9 and TRBJ2-7; 8 bases agree with TRBD2. Germline V gene lookup returns CDR1 SGDLS and CDR2 YYNGEE. Losses at the gene ends were 0 bases for V and 6 bases for J; bases not matched to a gene: 11. CDR3 length equals 16 residues. Here the CDR3 reads CASSVGGAGASLEQYF. The CDR3 DNA is TGTGCCAGCAGCGTAGGGGGAGCGGGGGCCTCCCTCGAGCAGTACTTC.

The genes are TRBV3-1 (or the pseudogene TRBV3-2) and TRBJ2-3; the D is unclear. Germline loops: CDR1 LGHDT, CDR2 YNNKEL (reference sequence). This CDR3 comprises 13 residues. Trimming stripped 5 bases from V and 4 bases from J, with 10 bases between. The CDR3 is CASSSIAADTQYF. The CDR3 DNA is TGTGCCAGCAGCAGCATCGCGGCAGATACGCAGTATTTT.

The chain has TRBV27 and TRBJ1-2, with TRBD1 as a possible D gene (6 bases). From germline, CDR1 is MNHEY and CDR2 SMNVEV (reference sequence). Trimming pared 3 bases from V and 2 bases from J, leaving 19 bases between. There are 17 residues in the CDR3. The CDR3 sequence: CASSFSPDRSQNYGYTF. As DNA, the CDR3 is TGTGCCAGCAGTTTCTCCCCGGACAGATCCCAGAACTATGGCTACACCTTC.

The chain uses TRBV11-2 and TRBJ1-5; 10 bases align to TRBD1. The CDR3 runs 15 residues. Trimming removed 5 bases from V and 7 bases from J; junction bases left unmatched: 8. The germline CDR1 and CDR2 sequences are SGHAT and FQNNGV. The CDR3 sequence is CASSRGQGVSQPQHF. In DNA form, the CDR3 reads TGTGCCAGCAGCCGAGGACAGGGGGTATCCCAGCCCCAGCATTTT. The full variable domain, completed using reference TRBV11-2 and TRBJ1-5, is EAGVAQSPRYKIIEKRQSVAFWCNPISGHATLYWYQQILGQGPKLLIQFQNNGVVDDSQLPKDRFSAERLKGVDSTLKIQPAKLEDSAVYLCASSRGQGVSQPQHFGDGTRLSIL.

V usage is TRBV13 and J usage is TRBJ1-4, with D unresolved. With 5 bases removed from V and 0 bases from J, the gap between germline ends came to 10 bases. Germline CDR1 PRHDT, CDR2 FYEKMQ (reference sequence). The CDR3 is 15 residues long. The CDR3 bases are TGTGCCAGCAGCCCTAGACTTGCAACTAATGAAAAACTGTTTTTT. It yields the protein CASSPRLATNEKLFF.

This clone came up once. The chain has TRBV18 and TRBJ1-5; D perhaps matches TRBD1 (6 bases). V shed 3 bases and J shed 4 bases, with 10 bases lying between them. The germline V gene has CDR1 KGHSH and CDR2 LQKENI. The CDR3 runs to 14 residues. The CDR3 nucleotides are TGTGCCAGCTCACCCGACAGGATGAATCAGCCCCAGCATTTT. This codes for CASSPDRMNQPQHF.

The rearrangement links TRBV2 to TRBJ1-1; D is uncertain. Germline values: CDR1 SNHLY, CDR2 FYNNEI. V lost 4 bases and J 1 base, leaving 7 bases between the germline ends. The CDR3 covers 13 residues. The CDR3: CASSASENTEAFF. CDR3 DNA: TGTGCCAGCAGTGCGTCAGAGAACACTGAAGCTTTCTTT.